This entry describes one T cell receptor (beta chain). This record comes from a study of blood T cell repertoires in COVID-19. Study-level background: The origin of the acute and convalescent COVID-19 samples was the United States, Italy and Spain.

The CDR3 contains 16 residues. CDR1 SGHRS and CDR2 YFSETQ come from the germline V gene. With V trimmed by 3 bases and J by 3 bases, 11 bases remained unmatched. Profiling relied on immunoSEQ multiplex PCR, and the TCRdb table lists in-frame clones only, not all of them. This table holds just under 300,000 clones, more than 75% found once. The receptor comes from a man between 65 and 85 years old with acute or convalescent COVID-19. The sample taken for sequencing was peripheral blood. This sequence joins TRBV5-1 and TRBJ2-7; 8 nucleotides agree with TRBD1. CDR3 sequence (DNA): TGCGCCAGCAGCTCAACCTCCGGGACAGGCCTCTACGAGCAGTACTTC. Translated: CASSSTSGTGLYEQYF.